The T cell receptor beta chain under discussion was sequenced for a study of T cell responses to AZD1222 COVID-19 vaccine. Broader study findings: Vaccine-related CD4 TCRs covered spike, predominating at 160-218 and 743-854. Repertoires were collected only later (after the peak T cell response had occurred). Clonal diversity may have been underestimated in mostly white British donors.

V was pared by 6 bases and J by 7 bases, with 9 bases of the junction left unmatched. The CDR3 covers 14 residues. Germline V gene sequence: CDR1 MDHEN, CDR2 SYDVKM. The study pooled second doses at about 4 or about 12 weeks. Regarding this clone: Its antigen is currently unknown.

TCRdb's table, derived via immunoSEQ multiplex PCR, lists solely in-frame clones and lacks some. The data contain about 150,000 clones, 90% of them singletons. The sequence came from an adult who received the AZD1222 COVID-19 vaccine. This chain connects TRBV28 to TRBJ1-5, with 7 bases matching TRBD1. The sequencing used peripheral blood, collected 28 days after the second AZD1222 dose. The CDR3 protein is CASSLQGFGQPQHF. For the CDR3, the DNA is TGTGCCAGCAGCCTACAGGGGTTTGGGCAGCCCCAGCATTTT.